This entry features one TCR beta chain sequence. In the authors' workflow: From reference gene primer amplification, estimates of nucleated cell counts were derived. Produced via immunoSEQ multiplex PCR; TCRdb's table is partial and in-frame only. That table furnishes V, J and clone size, whereas the DNA furnished D and trimming. This table holds some 99,000 clones, roughly 80% found once. This record belongs to a study of blood T cell repertoires in COVID-19. Study-wide background: The United States, Italy and Spain were the sources of the acute and convalescent COVID-19 samples. PBMCs, B-cell-depleted T cells, or T cells were the source of the cDNA or gDNA that made up the material.

The V gene's germline CDR1 is MDHEN and CDR2 SYDVKM. CDR3 length: 15 amino acids. The junction had 12 bases not matched to a gene; V was cut back by 10 bases and J by 1 base. The TCR comes from a woman aged 80 or older with acute or convalescent COVID-19. Sequencing input: peripheral blood. The chain uses TRBV28 and TRBJ1-2; 7 nucleotides match TRBD1. The CDR3 loop is CAISPGGWRNYGYTF. The CDR3 DNA reads as TGTGCCATCTCCCCAGGGGGGTGGCGTAACTATGGCTACACCTTC.